This T cell receptor beta chain was documented in a study of T cell responses to AZD1222 COVID-19 vaccine (dated by TCRdb to about 2021). For the study in its entirety: AZD1222 recipients given second doses at about 4 weeks or at about 12 weeks were pooled, since spike-specific TCR depth and breadth were not found to differ between the two schedules. A total of just over 230 trial participants underwent TCR sequencing, of whom more than 200 had received two doses of AZD1222 and some 25 had received two doses of the MenACWY control vaccine. Trial participants were enrolled by age into 18-55, 56-69 and 70-plus year subgroups, with approximately 150, 30 and 60 TCR-sequenced participants respectively.

The sample's time point label is to be understood as: baseline before first vaccination. The vaccinee samples were drawn from two UK trials, COV001 and COV002, one of which was a single-blind randomized controlled phase 2/3 trial testing AZD1222 (ChAdOx1 nCoV-19) in healthy adults. For TCRbeta chain sequencing, PBMC samples were collected from trial participants at day 0 and at day 28 after the second dose. The CDR3 regions of human TCRbeta chains were analyzed by immunosequencing. The original methods were these. TCRs in the repertoires were compared against a reference library of SARS-CoV-2-specific TCRs that had been generated with the MIRA antigen-specificity platform. Breadth was defined as the fraction of unique TCRs that were SARS-CoV-2-associated, and depth was defined as the fraction of total T cells that were SARS-CoV-2-associated. Using the MIRA data, each spike-specific TCR was assigned both to the spike region to which the TCR was reactive and to a CD4 or CD8 class. Log10-transformed breadth and depth values were compared by one-way ANOVA with Sidak's multiple comparisons tests. TCRdb limited this immuneACCESS table to in-frame rearrangements with V and J called. A share of clones is missing; checked studies link under half to unresolved V genes, and the rest is unexplained. V, J and clone size derive from that table, while D and trimming were established from the DNA sequence. Recorded for this sample are 90,000 to 150,000 clones; more than 70% of them occurred a single time. The ten largest clones represent 4.5% to 6% of the sample.

CDR1 and CDR2 are read off the germline V gene as SGDLS and YYNGEE. From the cysteine up to the phenylalanine, the CDR3 has a length of 16 residues. The entry retains the CDR3 DNA only, 48 bases that are in frame from base 1. Trimmed from V: 3 bases; trimmed from J: 1 base; junction bases lacking a gene match: 8. What the authors observed across the whole study: In the small 56-69-year group, the increase in depth fell short of significance, most likely because of low power. Participants were mostly white British and included more females than males, and it was suggested by the authors that clonal diversity may have been underestimated. The vaccine-associated CD4 TCRs covered the entire spike protein, and the dominant responses fell in regions 160-218 and 743-854. After two AZD1222 doses, spike-specific TCR breadth and depth were significantly higher than at day 0 and than in MenACWY recipients. Because no samples from the day 14 peak response were available, repertoires could be characterized only after the peak T cell response. Conclusions about previously exposed vaccinees are limited, since just six AZD1222 recipients were seropositive for SARS-CoV-2 at baseline. Reportedly, almost half of the unique spike-specific TCRs recognized epitopes lying outside the regions that are mutated in the B.1.351 and B.1.1.7 variants.

Note on this clone: There is no known antigen for this receptor. Qualities for individual bases were not recorded, and no much larger clone is one base off.

Sequenced here: peripheral blood, sampled on day 0 of AZD1222 vaccination. This receptor chain uses TRBV9 and TRBJ1-2, with 8 bases matching TRBD1. The source of this sequence is an adult in good health. The DNA sequence follows: TGTGCCAGCAGCGCACTGACAGGGGAAGTTAACTATGGCTACACCTTC. It is translated as CASSALTGEVNYGYTF.